This T cell receptor beta chain was sequenced for a study of cytomegalovirus exposure and HLA in healthy donors. As for the study in general: Early released data comprised about 84 million unique TCRs from HLA-typed donors. Ancestry clustering placed more than 80% of roughly 400 genotyped donors in the Caucasian-associated cluster. Findings of the study overall: Relative to the roughly 690-donor mean, N-insertions were reportedly fewer in an Asian-associated ancestry cluster in a later analysis.

The germline V gene encodes CDR1 LGHNA and CDR2 YNFKEQ. The CDR3 extends over 15 amino acids. Between the trimmed V and J ends, which lost 1 base and 4 bases, there was a span of 10 bases. On this clone itself: The antigen remains unidentified. This CDR3 is also generated by other DNA sequences in the sample.

The PCR employed 60 Vbeta primers together with 13 Jbeta primers. The repertoire was sequenced with immunoSEQ multiplex PCR; TCRdb's copy has only in-frame clones and lacks some. The sample carries about 220,000 clones, roughly 87% recorded once. The chain is built from TRBV4-2 and TRBJ2-2; D is possibly TRBD2 (7 bases). The sample taken for sequencing was PBMCs. This TCR came from a woman in her 40s in good health and CMV-seropositive. The CDR3 DNA reads as TGTGCCAGCAGCCAAGCGGGGGGCGGCACCGGGGAGCTGTTTTTT. Amino acid sequence: CASSQAGGGTGELFF.